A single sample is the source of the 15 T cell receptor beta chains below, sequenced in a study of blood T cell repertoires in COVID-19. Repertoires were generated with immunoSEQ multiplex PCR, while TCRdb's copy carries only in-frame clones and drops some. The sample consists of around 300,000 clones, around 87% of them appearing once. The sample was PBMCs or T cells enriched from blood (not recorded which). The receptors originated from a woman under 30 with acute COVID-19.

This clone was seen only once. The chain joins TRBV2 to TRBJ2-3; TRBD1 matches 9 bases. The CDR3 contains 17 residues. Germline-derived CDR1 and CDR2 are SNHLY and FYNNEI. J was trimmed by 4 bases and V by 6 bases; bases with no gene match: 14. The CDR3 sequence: CASSGDRVGQNADTQYF. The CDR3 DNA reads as TGTGCCAGCAGCGGGGACAGGGTAGGACAGAACGCAGATACGCAGTATTTT.

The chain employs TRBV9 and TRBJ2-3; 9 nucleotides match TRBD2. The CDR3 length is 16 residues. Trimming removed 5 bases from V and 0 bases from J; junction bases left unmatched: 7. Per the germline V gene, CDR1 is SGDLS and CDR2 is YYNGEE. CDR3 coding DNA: TGTGCCAGCAGTGTCTCTAGCGGGGAGAGCACAGATACGCAGTATTTT. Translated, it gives CASSVSSGESTDTQYF.

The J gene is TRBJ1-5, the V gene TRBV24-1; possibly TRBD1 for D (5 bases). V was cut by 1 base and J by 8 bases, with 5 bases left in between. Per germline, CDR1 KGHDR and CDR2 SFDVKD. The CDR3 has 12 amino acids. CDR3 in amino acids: CATSDLGEPQHF. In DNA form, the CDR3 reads TGTGCCACCAGTGATTTAGGGGAGCCCCAGCATTTT.

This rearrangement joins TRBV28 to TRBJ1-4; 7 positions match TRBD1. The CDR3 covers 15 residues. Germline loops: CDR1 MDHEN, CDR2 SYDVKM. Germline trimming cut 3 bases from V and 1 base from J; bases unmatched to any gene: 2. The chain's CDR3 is CASSLGTETNEKLFF. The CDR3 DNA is TGTGCCAGCAGTTTGGGGACAGAAACTAATGAAAAACTGTTTTTT.

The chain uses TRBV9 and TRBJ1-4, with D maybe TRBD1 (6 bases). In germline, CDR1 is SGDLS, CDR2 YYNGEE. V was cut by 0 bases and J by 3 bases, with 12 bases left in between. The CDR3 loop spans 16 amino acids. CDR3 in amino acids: CASSVAWGPANEKLFF. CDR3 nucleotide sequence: TGTGCCAGCAGCGTAGCCTGGGGGCCGGCTAATGAAAAACTGTTTTTT. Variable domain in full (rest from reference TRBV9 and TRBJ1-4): DSGVTQTPKHLITATGQRVTLRCSPRSGDLSVYWYQQSLDQGLQFLIQYYNGEERAKGNILERFSAQQFPDLHSELNLSSLELGDSALYFCASSVAWGPANEKLFFGSGTQLSVL.

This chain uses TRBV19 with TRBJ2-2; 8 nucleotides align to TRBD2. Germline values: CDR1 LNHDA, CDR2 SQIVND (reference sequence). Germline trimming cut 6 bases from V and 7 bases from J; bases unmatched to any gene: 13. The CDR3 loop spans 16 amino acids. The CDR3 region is CASSLIGAGAVGELFF. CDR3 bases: TGTGCCAGTAGCCTTATAGGAGCGGGAGCGGTCGGGGAGCTGTTTTTT.

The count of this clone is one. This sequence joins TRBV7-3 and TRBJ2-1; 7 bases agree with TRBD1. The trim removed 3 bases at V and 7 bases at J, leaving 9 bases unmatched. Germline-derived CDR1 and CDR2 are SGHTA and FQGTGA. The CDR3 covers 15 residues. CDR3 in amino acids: CASSLKGGAQNEQFF. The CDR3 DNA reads TGTGCCAGCAGCTTGAAAGGGGGCGCGCAAAATGAGCAGTTCTTC.

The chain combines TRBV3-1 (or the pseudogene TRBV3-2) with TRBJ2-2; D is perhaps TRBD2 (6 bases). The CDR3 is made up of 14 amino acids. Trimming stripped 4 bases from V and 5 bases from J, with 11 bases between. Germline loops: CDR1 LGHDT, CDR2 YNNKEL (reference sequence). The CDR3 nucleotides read TGTGCCAGCAGCCGGAGGGCGAGAACCGGGGAGCTGTTTTTT. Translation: CASSRRARTGELFF.

The CDR3 region has the DNA TGTGCCAGCAGCACCCGTTTTACAGGGCCCACCATGAACACTGAAGCTTTCTTT. Amino acid sequence: CASSTRFTGPTMNTEAFF. The chain combines TRBV7-9 with TRBJ1-1; the D gene is possibly TRBD1 (6 bases). CDR3 length: 18 residues. V was clipped by 5 bases and J by 0 bases, with 22 bases between them. Per the germline V gene, CDR1 is SEHNR and CDR2 is FQNEAQ (reference sequence).

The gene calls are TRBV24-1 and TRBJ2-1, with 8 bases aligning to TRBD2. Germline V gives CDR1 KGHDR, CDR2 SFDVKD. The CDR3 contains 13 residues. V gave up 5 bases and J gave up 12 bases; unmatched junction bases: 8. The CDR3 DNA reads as TGTGCCACCAGTGTTCCGCCCGGGACTAGGCAGTTCTTC. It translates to CATSVPPGTRQFF.

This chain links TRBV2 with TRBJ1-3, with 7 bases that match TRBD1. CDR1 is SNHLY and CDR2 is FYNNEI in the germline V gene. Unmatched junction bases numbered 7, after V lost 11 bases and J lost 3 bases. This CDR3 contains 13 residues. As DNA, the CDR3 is TGTGCCGGAGACAGGGTAGTTGGAAACACCATATATTTT. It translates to CAGDRVVGNTIYF.

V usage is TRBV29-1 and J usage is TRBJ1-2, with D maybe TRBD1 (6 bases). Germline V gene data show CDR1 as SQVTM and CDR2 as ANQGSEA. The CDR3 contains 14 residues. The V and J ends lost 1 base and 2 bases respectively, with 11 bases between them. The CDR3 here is CSVEVRQGNYGYTF. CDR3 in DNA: TGCAGCGTTGAAGTACGCCAGGGGAACTATGGCTACACCTTC.

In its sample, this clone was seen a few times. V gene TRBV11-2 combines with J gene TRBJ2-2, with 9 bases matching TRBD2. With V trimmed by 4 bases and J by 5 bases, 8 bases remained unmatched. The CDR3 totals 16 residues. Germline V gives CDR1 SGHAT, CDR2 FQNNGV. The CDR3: CASSSVSGRSTGELFF. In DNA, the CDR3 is TGTGCCAGCAGCTCGGTTAGCGGGAGAAGTACCGGGGAGCTGTTTTTT.

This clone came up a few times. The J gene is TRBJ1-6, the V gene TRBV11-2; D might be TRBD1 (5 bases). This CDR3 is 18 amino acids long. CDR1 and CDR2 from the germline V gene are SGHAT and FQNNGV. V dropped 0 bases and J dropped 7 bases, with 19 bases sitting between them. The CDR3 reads CASSLDVGGGAENSPLHF. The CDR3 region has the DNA TGTGCCAGCAGCTTAGACGTCGGTGGTGGGGCGGAAAATTCACCCCTCCACTTT.

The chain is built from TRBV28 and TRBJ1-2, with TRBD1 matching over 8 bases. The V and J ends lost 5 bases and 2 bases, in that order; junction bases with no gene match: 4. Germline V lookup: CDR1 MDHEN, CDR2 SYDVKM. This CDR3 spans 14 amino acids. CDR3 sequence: CASSRRQGNYGYTF. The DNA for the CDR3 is TGTGCCAGCAGTCGACGACAGGGGAACTATGGCTACACCTTC.